This entry lists 30 T cell receptor beta chains sequenced from one sample in a study of T cells in Graves' hyperthyroidism and ophthalmopathy. Amplification targeted TCR beta CDR3 regions from RNA transcripts. The TCR CDR3 first-round RT-PCR relied on the HTBI primer set. TCRdb fed the multiplex PCR reads into MiXCR, producing one record per CDR3 protein. The sample has about 560,000 distinct CDR3 sequences; 15% to 19% are singletons. The sample consisted of blood. The receptors here all came from a woman in her twenties or thirties with Graves' hyperthyroidism.

This clonotype was counted at least ten times. The rearrangement links TRBV19 to TRBJ2-1, with TRBD2 as a possible D gene (6 bases). The V end was cut by 6 bases, the J end by 6 bases, with 18 bases between. The CDR3 sequence is 15 residues long. CDR1 is LNHDA and CDR2 is SQIVND in the germline V gene (reference sequence). The CDR3 here is CASRNPGLRGNEQFF. The DNA of the CDR3 is TGTGCCAGTAGAAATCCGGGACTCCGGGGCAATGAGCAGTTCTTC.

The table lists this clonotype with many counts. This rearrangement joins TRBV11-1 to TRBJ2-1, with D possibly TRBD2 on 5 matching bases. Germline-derived CDR1 and CDR2 are SGHAT and FQDESV (reference sequence). Trimming pared 1 base from V and 0 bases from J, leaving 13 bases between. The CDR3 has 17 residues. The CDR3: CASSLVPAAPSYNEQFF. The CDR3 DNA sequence: TGTGCCAGCAGCTTAGTGCCAGCGGCCCCCTCCTACAATGAGCAGTTCTTC.

This clonotype was observed a few times. The J gene is TRBJ1-1, the V gene TRBV24-1; D uncertain. Per the germline V gene, CDR1 is KGHDR and CDR2 is SFDVKD. Trimming left V 1 base short and J 7 bases short, with 3 bases between. The CDR3 has 11 residues. The CDR3 loop is CATSDFNEAFF. The CDR3 DNA reads as TGTGCCACCAGTGATTTTAATGAAGCTTTCTTT.

This clonotype has just a few counts. The rearrangement joins TRBV24-1 to TRBJ2-3; D possibly corresponds to TRBD2 (5 bases). The CDR3 is 13 residues long. V lost 10 bases and J 3 bases, leaving 13 bases between the germline ends. The V gene's germline CDR1 is KGHDR and CDR2 SFDVKD. The CDR3 nucleotides are TGTGCCACTACCGACGGGAATACAGATACGCAGTATTTT. Protein product: CATTDGNTDTQYF.

The sample holds many counts of this clonotype. One end of the junction is discordant with germline, which a read error may explain. The chain employs TRBV7-2 and TRBJ2-7; D remains unclear. This CDR3 is 14 amino acids long. Germline CDR1 and CDR2: SGHTA and FQGNSA. The CDR3 sequence: CASSFLTNSHEQYF. In DNA form, the CDR3 reads TGTGCCAGCAGCTTTCTTACAAACTCCCACGAGCAGTACTTC.

This clonotype was counted at least ten times. This rearrangement joins TRBV12-3 or TRBV12-4 to TRBJ2-7, with TRBD1 matching over 10 bases. The CDR3 extends over 14 amino acids. V lost 6 bases, J lost 3 bases, and 5 bases stayed unmatched. The CDR3 DNA reads TGTGCCAGCAGGGAGACAGGGGGCTTCTACGAGCAGTACTTC. It yields the protein CASRETGGFYEQYF.

The table lists this clonotype with many counts. V gene TRBV20-1 combines with J gene TRBJ2-7, with 10 bases that match TRBD2. Trimming at V came to 1 base and at J to 5 bases, leaving 11 bases not matched to a gene. The germline V gene encodes CDR1 DFQATT and CDR2 SNEGSKA (reference sequence). This CDR3 spans 16 amino acids. CDR3 sequence reads: CSARVLAGVGIHEQYF. The CDR3, as DNA: TGCAGTGCTAGAGTGCTAGCGGGAGTGGGTATTCACGAGCAGTACTTC.

This clonotype was found many times. The rearrangement joins TRBV20-1 to TRBJ2-1; 7 bases agree with TRBD2. V shed 1 base, J shed 8 bases, and the junction held 5 bases outside the gene matches. Germline V gene data show CDR1 as DFQATT and CDR2 as SNEGSKA (reference sequence). The CDR3 length is 13 residues. The CDR3 DNA is TGCAGTGCTAGAGTTATTAGCGGGCATGAGCAGTTCTTC. It encodes CSARVISGHEQFF.

In its sample, this clonotype was seen many times. The V call is TRBV20-1, the J call TRBJ2-1; 11 positions match TRBD2. CDR3 length: 16 residues. In germline, CDR1 is DFQATT, CDR2 SNEGSKA (reference sequence). Trimming took 2 bases from V and 3 from J; bases not matched to a gene: 6. The CDR3 loop reads CSARSLAGGIYNEQFF. The CDR3 DNA is TGCAGTGCTAGAAGCCTAGCGGGAGGTATCTACAATGAGCAGTTCTTC.

In its sample, this clonotype was seen a few times. The V call is TRBV4-1, the J call TRBJ2-2; maybe TRBD1 (5 bases). In germline, CDR1 is MGHRA, CDR2 YSYEKL. Between the trimmed V and J ends, which lost 3 bases and 0 bases, there was a span of 8 bases. The CDR3 consists of 15 residues. The CDR3 loop is CASSHQGTNTGELFF. The CDR3 bases are TGCGCCAGCAGCCACCAGGGAACGAACACCGGGGAGCTGTTTTTT.

This clonotype was seen more than once but under ten times. The junction and the germline gene differ at one end; a read error may be behind it. The chain combines TRBV27 with TRBJ1-2; 7 bases are shared with TRBD1. The CDR3 runs 13 residues. Germline-derived CDR1 and CDR2 are MNHEY and SMNVEV (reference sequence). This CDR3 is CASSTGQNYGYAF. For the CDR3, the DNA is TGTGCCAGCAGTACGGGACAGAACTATGGCTACGCCTTC.

This sequence joins TRBV7-9 and TRBJ1-3; D uncertain. V shed 6 bases and J shed 7 bases, with 7 bases lying between them. CDR1 is SEHNR, CDR2 FQNEAQ, per germline (reference sequence). This CDR3 region has 11 residues. CDR3 bases: TGTGCCAGCAGAGAACGGAACACCATATATTTT. Its protein product is CASRERNTIYF.

This clonotype was observed at least ten times. V usage is TRBV6-1 and J usage is TRBJ2-3; weak D call: TRBD2 (6 bases). V lost 7 bases and J 4 bases, leaving 15 bases between the germline ends. Germline V gene data show CDR1 as MNHNS and CDR2 as SASEGT. This CDR3 region has 14 residues. CDR3 sequence reads: CASKDGSSADTQYF. CDR3 nucleotide sequence: TGTGCCAGCAAGGACGGGAGTTCCGCAGATACGCAGTATTTT.

As concerns this clonotype: The junction departs from germline at one end; a sequencing error may be responsible. The rearrangement links TRBV25-1 to TRBJ1-5; possible D gene TRBD1, 5 bases. Germline values: CDR1 MGHDK, CDR2 SYGVNS. The CDR3 is 9 amino acids. CDR3 in amino acids: CRGDQPQHF. CDR3 nucleotide sequence: TGCCGGGGGGATCAGCCCCAGCATTTT. Full variable domain (missing parts from reference TRBV25-1 and TRBJ1-5): EADIYQTPRYLVIGTGKKITLECSQTMGHDKMYWYQQDPGMELHLIHYSYGVNSTEKGDLSSESTVSRIRTEHFPLTLESARPSHTSQYLCRGDQPQHFGDGTRLSIL.

The sample holds many counts of this clonotype. The chain combines TRBV5-1 with TRBJ2-1, with a tentative D call TRBD1 (7 bases). CDR1 SGHRS and CDR2 YFSETQ come from the germline V gene. The CDR3 length is 15 residues. Trimming left V 0 bases short and J 4 bases short, with 11 bases between. CDR3 sequence reads: CASSLGGTEYNEQFF. The DNA of the CDR3 is TGCGCCAGCAGCTTGGGCGGGACAGAATACAATGAGCAGTTCTTC. Using reference TRBV5-1 and TRBJ2-1 for the parts outside the CDR3, the full variable domain is KAGVTQTPRYLIKTRGQQVTLSCSPISGHRSVSWYQQTPGQGLQFLFEYFSETQRNKGNFPGRFSGRQFSNSRSEMNVSTLELGDSALYLCASSLGGTEYNEQFFGPGTRLTVL.

CDR3 amino acids: CASLKTVAGYYEQYF. The CDR3 coding sequence is TGTGCCAGCCTGAAAACGGTGGCCGGGTACTACGAGCAGTACTTC. The rearrangement uses TRBV6-2 or TRBV6-3 and TRBJ2-7; no reliable D call. The CDR3 contains 15 residues. CDR1 is MNHEY and CDR2 is SVGEGT in the germline V gene. The V gene lost 8 bases and the J gene lost 3 bases, with 20 bases spanning the gap.

This clonotype was counted ten times or more. This chain connects TRBV12-3 or TRBV12-4 to TRBJ1-2; D is possibly TRBD1 (5 bases). Trimming removed 6 bases from V and 2 bases from J, with 16 bases in between. The CDR3 has 15 residues. The CDR3 coding sequence is TGTGCCAGCAGCCCCCGGGGGATTGGAAACTATGGCTACACCTTC. Translating it yields CASSPRGIGNYGYTF.

The chain links TRBV7-9 to TRBJ2-2; possible D gene TRBD2, 5 bases. This CDR3 is 11 amino acids long. Trimming removed 1 base from V and 13 bases from J, with 7 bases in between. CDR1 is SEHNR and CDR2 is FQNEAQ in the germline V gene (reference sequence). The CDR3: CASSLGERLFF. In DNA, the CDR3 is TGTGCCAGCAGCTTAGGGGAGAGGCTGTTTTTT. Combining the CDR3 with reference TRBV7-9 and TRBJ2-2 gives the whole variable domain DTGVSQNPRHKITKRGQNVTFRCDPISEHNRLYWYRQTLGQGPEFLTYFQNEAQLEKSRLLSDRFSAERPKGSFSTLEIQRTEQGDSAMYLCASSLGERLFFGEGSRLTVL.

With regard to this clonotype: Germline and junction disagree at one end, which may indicate a read error. The chain links TRBV7-2 to TRBJ2-7, with 7 bases lining up with TRBD2. This CDR3 spans 16 amino acids. The V gene's germline CDR1 is SGHTA and CDR2 FQGNSA. DNA of the CDR3: TGCGCCAGCAGCCAATTAGCCAGGGAGGGTTCCTACGAGCAGTACTTC. This codes for CASSQLAREGSYEQYF.

This clonotype was detected only a few times. The chain carries TRBV5-6 and TRBJ2-7, with no clear D. Trimming left V 4 bases short and J 4 bases short, with 18 bases between. CDR3 length equals 15 residues. Germline loops: CDR1 SGHDT, CDR2 YYEEEE. The DNA of the CDR3 is TGTGCCAGCAGCCCCTACGTCGACCCGGGTTACGAGCAGTACTTC. This sequence encodes CASSPYVDPGYEQYF.

This clonotype was detected many times. V is TRBV2 and J is TRBJ1-5; no clear D gene. V lost 2 bases, J lost 6 bases, and 17 bases lay in between. The CDR3 length is 16 residues. Germline CDR1 reads SNHLY; CDR2 reads FYNNEI. The CDR3 sequence is CASSESGWVGGQPQHF. The CDR3 DNA sequence: TGTGCCAGCAGTGAATCTGGTTGGGTCGGCGGTCAGCCCCAGCATTTT.

This clonotype has just one count. This chain connects TRBV9 to TRBJ2-3; 9 bases line up with TRBD2. This CDR3 comprises 16 residues. Per the germline V gene, CDR1 is SGDLS and CDR2 is YYNGEE. V dropped 0 bases and J dropped 1; count of bases not matched to a gene: 3. As DNA, the CDR3 is TGTGCCAGCAGCGTAGGACTAGCGGAGGGCACAGATACGCAGTATTTT. Residues: CASSVGLAEGTDTQYF.

This clonotype was seen at least ten times. CDR3 in amino acids: CASSEVWGGTSTDTQYF. In nucleotides, the CDR3 is TGTGCCAGCAGTGAAGTGTGGGGCGGGACTAGCACAGATACGCAGTATTTT. V is TRBV2 and J is TRBJ2-3; D might be TRBD2 (6 bases). The germline V gene encodes CDR1 SNHLY and CDR2 FYNNEI. This CDR3 spans 17 amino acids. Trimming took off 1 base at V and 0 bases at J, with 14 bases between the two ends.

A note on this clonotype: A read error may explain this, as a much larger clone is one base away. The chain has TRBV27 and TRBJ2-1; D is perhaps TRBD1 (5 bases). Germline-derived CDR1 and CDR2 are MNHEY and SMNVEV (reference sequence). The CDR3 contains 12 residues. CDR3 residues: CASSSTANEQLF. CDR3 sequence (DNA): TGTGCCAGCAGTTCGACAGCTAATGAGCAGCTCTTC.

There are many counts of this clonotype. The CDR3 spells CAIGVWANGNEQFF. The CDR3 coding sequence is TGTGCCATCGGGGTGTGGGCGAATGGTAATGAGCAGTTCTTC. This chain links TRBV10-3 with TRBJ2-1; no clear D gene. Germline V CDR1 and CDR2: ENHRY, SYGVKD. Trimming removed 8 bases at V and 7 bases at J, with 18 bases between. CDR3 size: 14 residues.

This chain links TRBV5-1 with TRBJ1-1, with TRBD1 as a possible D gene (6 bases). The V end was cut by 4 bases, the J end by 5 bases, with 12 bases between. The CDR3 is 13 amino acids. The germline gives CDR1 SGHRS, CDR2 YFSETQ. The CDR3: CASSIGQRTEAFF. Here the CDR3 DNA reads TGCGCCAGCAGCATTGGACAGAGAACTGAAGCTTTCTTT.

This clonotype was seen many times. The chain recombines TRBV12-3 or TRBV12-4 with TRBJ2-1, with 10 positions matching TRBD2. V was pared by 1 base and J by 0 bases, with 9 bases of the junction left unmatched. The length of the CDR3 is 19 residues. CDR3 nucleotide sequence: TGTGCCAGCAGTTTAGGGCTAGCGGGAGCCCTGGCCTCCTACAATGAGCAGTTCTTC. Translating it yields CASSLGLAGALASYNEQFF.

Comment on this clonotype: Just one base apart from a much larger clone, this may be a read error. This sequence joins TRBV7-9 and TRBJ2-7, with D maybe TRBD1 (6 bases). The CDR3 has 13 amino acids. V gave up 5 bases and J gave up 5 bases, with 13 bases separating them. Germline V gives CDR1 SEHNR, CDR2 FQNEAQ (reference sequence). CDR3 amino acids: CASSDTGYNEQYF. The CDR3 bases are TGTGCCAGCAGCGATACAGGGTACAACGAGCAGTACTTC.

The sample holds many counts of this clonotype. This sequence joins TRBV7-2 and TRBJ2-7; D not resolved. This CDR3 contains 14 residues. The germline gives CDR1 SGHTA, CDR2 FQGNSA. Trimming removed 3 bases at V and 3 bases at J, with 12 bases between. The DNA for the CDR3 is TGTGCCAGCAGCTTCGGCCTTTCAGGCTACGAGCAGTACTTC. It is translated as CASSFGLSGYEQYF.

This clonotype came up many times. The DNA of the CDR3 is TGTGCCAGCAGTGGAGGGACAGGGAGTTGGAACACTGAAGCTTTCTTT. Translation: CASSGGTGSWNTEAFF. V gene TRBV2 combines with J gene TRBJ1-1, with 9 bases fitting TRBD1. There are 16 residues in the CDR3. V shed 4 bases and J 1 base; nucleotides not matched to a gene: 7. CDR1 and CDR2 from the germline V gene are SNHLY and FYNNEI.